This T cell receptor beta chain appears in the sequencing data of a study of OX40 agonist ivuxolimab in advanced cancers. The repertoire was sequenced with immunoSEQ multiplex PCR; TCRdb's copy has only in-frame clones and lacks some. This table holds 70,000 to 95,000 clones, 80% to 85% found once. CDR3 length: 15 residues. CDR1 LNHDA and CDR2 SQIVND come from the germline V gene (reference sequence). V shed 6 bases, J shed 2 bases, and the junction held 6 bases outside the gene matches. The clonotype comes from an adult with an advanced solid tumor such as melanoma, head and neck, liver or kidney cancer. The chain recombines TRBV19 with TRBJ2-3; 9 bases match TRBD2. Here the sequenced sample was CD4+ or CD8+ T cells sorted from blood, taken in a trial of the OX40 agonist ivuxolimab. The CDR3 DNA follows: TGTGCCAGTAGCTGGACTAGCGATTCCACAGATACGCAGTATTTT. The encoded protein is CASSWTSDSTDTQYF.